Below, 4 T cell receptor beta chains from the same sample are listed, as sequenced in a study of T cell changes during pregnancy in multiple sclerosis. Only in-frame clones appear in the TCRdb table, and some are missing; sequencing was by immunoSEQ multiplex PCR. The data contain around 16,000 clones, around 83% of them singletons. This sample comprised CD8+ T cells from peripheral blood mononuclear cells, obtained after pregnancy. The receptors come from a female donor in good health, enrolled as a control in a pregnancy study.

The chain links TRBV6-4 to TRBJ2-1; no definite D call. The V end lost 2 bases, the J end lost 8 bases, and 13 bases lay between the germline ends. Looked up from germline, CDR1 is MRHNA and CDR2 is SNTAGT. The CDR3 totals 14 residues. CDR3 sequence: CASSDTSGSDEQFF. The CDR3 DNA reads TGTGCCAGCAGTGACACATCAGGAAGTGATGAGCAGTTCTTC.

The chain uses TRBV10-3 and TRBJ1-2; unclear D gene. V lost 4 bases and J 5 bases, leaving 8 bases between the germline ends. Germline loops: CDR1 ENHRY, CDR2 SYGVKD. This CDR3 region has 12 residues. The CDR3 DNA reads TGTGCCATCAGTGTAACAGAGTATGGCTACACCTTC. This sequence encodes CAISVTEYGYTF.

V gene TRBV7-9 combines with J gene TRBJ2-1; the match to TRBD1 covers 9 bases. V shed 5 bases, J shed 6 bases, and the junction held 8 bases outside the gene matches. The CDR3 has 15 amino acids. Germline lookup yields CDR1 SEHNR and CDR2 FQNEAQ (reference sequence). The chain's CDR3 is CASSAPGTGFNEQFF. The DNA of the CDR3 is TGTGCCAGCAGCGCTCCCGGGACAGGGTTCAATGAGCAGTTCTTC.

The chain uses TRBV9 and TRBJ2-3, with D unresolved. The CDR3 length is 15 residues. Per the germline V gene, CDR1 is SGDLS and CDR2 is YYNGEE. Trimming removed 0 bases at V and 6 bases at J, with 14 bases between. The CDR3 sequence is CASSVGSSLRDTQYF. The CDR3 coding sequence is TGTGCCAGCAGCGTAGGAAGTAGCCTGAGGGATACGCAGTATTTT.